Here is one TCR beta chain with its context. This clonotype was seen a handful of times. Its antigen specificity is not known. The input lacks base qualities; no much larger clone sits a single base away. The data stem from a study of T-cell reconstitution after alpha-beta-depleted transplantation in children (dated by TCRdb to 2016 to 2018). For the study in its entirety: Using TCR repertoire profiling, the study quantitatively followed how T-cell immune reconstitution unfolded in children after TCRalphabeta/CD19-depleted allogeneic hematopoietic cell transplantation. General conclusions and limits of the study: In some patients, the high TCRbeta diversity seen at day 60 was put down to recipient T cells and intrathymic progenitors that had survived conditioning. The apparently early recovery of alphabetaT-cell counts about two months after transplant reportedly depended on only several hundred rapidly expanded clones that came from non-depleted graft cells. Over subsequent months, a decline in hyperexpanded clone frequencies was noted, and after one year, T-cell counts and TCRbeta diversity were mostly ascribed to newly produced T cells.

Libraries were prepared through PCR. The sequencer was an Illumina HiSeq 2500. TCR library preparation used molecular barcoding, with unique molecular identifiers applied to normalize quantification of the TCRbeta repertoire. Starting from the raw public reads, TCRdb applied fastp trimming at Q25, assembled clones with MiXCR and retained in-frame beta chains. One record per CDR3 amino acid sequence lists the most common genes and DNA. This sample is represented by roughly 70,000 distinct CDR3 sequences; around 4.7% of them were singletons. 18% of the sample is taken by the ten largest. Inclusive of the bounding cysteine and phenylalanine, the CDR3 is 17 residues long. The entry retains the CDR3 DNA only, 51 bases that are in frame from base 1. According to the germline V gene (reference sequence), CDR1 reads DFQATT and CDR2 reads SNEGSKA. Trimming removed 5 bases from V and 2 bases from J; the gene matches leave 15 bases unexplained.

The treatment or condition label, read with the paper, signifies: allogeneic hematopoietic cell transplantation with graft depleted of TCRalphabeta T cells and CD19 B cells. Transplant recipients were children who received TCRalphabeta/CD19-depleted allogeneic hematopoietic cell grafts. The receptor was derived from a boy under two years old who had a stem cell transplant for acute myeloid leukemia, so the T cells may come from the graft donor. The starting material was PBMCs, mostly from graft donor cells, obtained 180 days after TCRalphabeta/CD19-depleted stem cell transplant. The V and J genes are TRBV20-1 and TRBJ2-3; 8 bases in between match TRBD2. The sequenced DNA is TGCAGTGCTGCCGGGACCGGGAGGGGTGGAGTCACAGATACGCAGTATTTT. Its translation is CSAAGTGRGGVTDTQYF.